This T cell receptor (beta chain) appears in the sequencing data of a study of T cells in Graves' hyperthyroidism and ophthalmopathy. First hyperthyroidism diagnosis is when the blood sample was obtained, before any ophthalmopathy symptoms. This clonotype was picked up a small number of times. Amplified regions were TCR beta CDR3 sequences from RNA transcripts. A set of HTBI primers served as the primers for a first-round RT-PCR of the TCR CDR3. TCRdb re-called the multiplex PCR reads through MiXCR, storing one row per CDR3 protein. Seen here are approximately 270,000 distinct CDR3 sequences, roughly 15% observed once, and the top ten hold about an eighth. V trimming: 6 bases; J trimming: 4 bases; junction bases outside the gene matches: 4. CDR1 and CDR2 from the germline V gene are LNHDA and SQIVND (reference sequence). The CDR3 contains 14 residues.

The chain is built from TRBV19 and TRBJ1-1; 11 bases align to TRBD1. The receptor was isolated from a middle-aged woman with Graves' hyperthyroidism that later progressed to Graves' ophthalmopathy. The specimen sequenced was blood. The chain's CDR3 is CASSRGQGATEAFF. The CDR3 DNA reads TGTGCCAGTAGCCGAGGACAGGGGGCCACTGAAGCTTTCTTT.